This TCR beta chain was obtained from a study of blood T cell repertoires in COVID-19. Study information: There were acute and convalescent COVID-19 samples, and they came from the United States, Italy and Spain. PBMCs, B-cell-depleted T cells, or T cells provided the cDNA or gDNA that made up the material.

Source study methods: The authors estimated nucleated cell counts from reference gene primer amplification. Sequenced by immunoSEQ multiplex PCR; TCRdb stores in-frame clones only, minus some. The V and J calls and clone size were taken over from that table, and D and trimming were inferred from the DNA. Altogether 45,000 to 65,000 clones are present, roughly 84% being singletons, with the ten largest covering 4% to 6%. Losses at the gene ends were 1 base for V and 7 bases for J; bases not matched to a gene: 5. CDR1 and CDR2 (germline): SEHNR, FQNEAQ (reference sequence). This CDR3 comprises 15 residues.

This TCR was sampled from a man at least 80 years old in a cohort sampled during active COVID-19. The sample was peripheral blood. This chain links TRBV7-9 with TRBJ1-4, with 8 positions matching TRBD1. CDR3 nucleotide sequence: TGTGCCAGCAGCTTAGGTGGACAGGGAGGTGAAAAACTGTTTTTT. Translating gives CASSLGGQGGEKLFF.